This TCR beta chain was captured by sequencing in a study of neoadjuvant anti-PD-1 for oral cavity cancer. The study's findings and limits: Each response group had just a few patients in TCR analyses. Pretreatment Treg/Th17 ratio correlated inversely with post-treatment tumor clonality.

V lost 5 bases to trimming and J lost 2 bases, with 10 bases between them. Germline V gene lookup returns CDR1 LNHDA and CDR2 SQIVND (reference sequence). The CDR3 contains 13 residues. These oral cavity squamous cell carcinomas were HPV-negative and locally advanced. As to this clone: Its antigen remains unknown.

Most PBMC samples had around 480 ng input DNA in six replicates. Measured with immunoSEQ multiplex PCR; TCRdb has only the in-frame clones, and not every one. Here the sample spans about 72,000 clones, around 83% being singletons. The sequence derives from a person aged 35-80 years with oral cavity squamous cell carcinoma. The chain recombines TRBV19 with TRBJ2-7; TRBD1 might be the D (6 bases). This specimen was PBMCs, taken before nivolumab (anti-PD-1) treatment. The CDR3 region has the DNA TGTGCCAGTAGTGAACAGGGAGCCTACGAGCAGTACTTC. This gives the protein CASSEQGAYEQYF.